These T cell receptor beta chains were read from a single sample in a study of T cells in narcolepsy. TCRdb keeps only in-frame clones here, not all; method: immunoSEQ multiplex PCR. In the table there are over 25,000 clones, 70% to 85% of which are singletons. Material for sequencing was memory (CD45RA-) CD4+ T cells from blood. The receptor set was obtained from a human donor in good health. Both conserved end residues are part of each CDR3. The D gene is left open where the match is weak. Clone size is stated in some rows and not others, as once, few, many or a class when expanded.

j_call d_call v_call clone_size cdr3_nt cdr3_aa
TRBJ2-7 TRBD1 TRBV6-1 . TGTGCCAGCGTAGTGGACAGGGGGCCCTACGAGCAGTACTTC CASVVDRGPYEQYF
TRBJ1-3 . TRBV28 . TGTGCCAGCAGTTTGATCCGGGGAAACACCATATATTTT CASSLIRGNTIYF
TRBJ2-5 TRBD2 TRBV6-1 once TGTGCCAGCACTCAGCGGGGGATGGAGACCCAGTACTTC CASTQRGMETQYF
TRBJ2-2 . TRBV14 medium-sized TGTGCCAGCAGCCAGACGCTCACCGGGGAGCTGTTTTTT CASSQTLTGELFF
TRBJ1-5 . TRBV4-2 . TGTGCCAGCAGCCAAGTTTGGGACATCGACCAGCCCCAGCATTTT CASSQVWDIDQPQHF
TRBJ2-7 . TRBV18 . TGTGCCAGCTCACGCAAAGAAGGGGATACAGGAGACAGCTCCTACGAGCAGTACTTC CASSRKEGDTGDSSYEQYF
TRBJ2-3 TRBD2 TRBV4-3 . TGCGCCAGCAGCCAAGATGCGGCTAGCGGGGGGCCCACAGATACGCAGTATTTT CASSQDAASGGPTDTQYF
TRBJ2-7 TRBD2 TRBV18 few TGTGCCAGCTCGGGGACTAGCGGGGGCCCCGACGAGCAGTACTTC CASSGTSGGPDEQYF
TRBJ1-4 . TRBV5-1 . TGCGCCAGCAGCCCGTCCGGAACAACTAATGAAAAACTGTTTTTT CASSPSGTTNEKLFF
TRBJ2-4 . TRBV30 . TGTGCCTGGAGTGACGCAGGGGTGGGCATTCAGTACTTC CAWSDAGVGIQYF
TRBJ2-3 . TRBV7-9 once TGTGCCAGCAGCTCAGGACACCACACAGATACGCAGTATTTT CASSSGHHTDTQYF
TRBJ1-1 TRBD1 TRBV28 . TGTGCCAGCATGAAACCGGGACAGGGGTTTGAAGCTTTCTTT CASMKPGQGFEAFF
TRBJ1-5 . TRBV7-2 few TGTGCCAGCAGCGAACAGGGCAGTCAGCCCCAGCATTTT CASSEQGSQPQHF
TRBJ1-1 . TRBV6-6 few TGTGCCACCCAAAGAGCGCTGAACACTGAAGCTTTCTTT CATQRALNTEAFF
TRBJ1-4 . TRBV7-7 . TGTGCTAGCAGCTTAGGAGCGGGGGGAGCTAATGAAAAACTGTTTTTT CASSLGAGGANEKLFF
TRBJ2-1 . TRBV19 . TGTGCCAGTAGTGTATCCCCCAGCGGCAATGAGCAGTTCTTC CASSVSPSGNEQFF
TRBJ2-7 . TRBV18 . TGTGCCAGCTCCCCAGCGGGACAAACCTACGAGCAGTACTTC CASSPAGQTYEQYF
TRBJ1-1 . TRBV5-8 . TGTGCCAGCAGCTTTAGGGGGGGTATCGCAGCTTTCTTT CASSFRGGIAAFF
TRBJ1-5 . TRBV5-6 . TGTGCCAGCAGCTCAACGGGGCAGGGCTTTAGCAATCAGCCCCAGCATTTT CASSSTGQGFSNQPQHF
TRBJ1-5 . TRBV7-3 . TGTGCCAGCAGCTTAACGGTTAGGGGGGAATCGCTGCCCCAGCATTTT CASSLTVRGESLPQHF
TRBJ1-1 . TRBV6-5 . TGTGCCAGCAGTTACTCGAGAGGGTTCACTGAAGCTTTCTTT CASSYSRGFTEAFF
TRBJ2-5 TRBD1 TRBV19 few TGTGCCAGCTCTAACAGGAGGGGGACAGGAGAGACCCAGTACTTC CASSNRRGTGETQYF
TRBJ1-5 TRBD1 TRBV10-3 . TGTGCCAATTCGGACAGGGTTGATCAGCCCCAGCATTTT CANSDRVDQPQHF
TRBJ2-7 TRBD1 TRBV5-5 . TGTGCCAGCAGCTTTGGGACAGGGAGATACGAGCAGTACTTC CASSFGTGRYEQYF
TRBJ2-7 TRBD1 TRBV11-3 few TGTGCCAGCAGTTCCGGGACAGGGGGCCACGAGCAGTACTTC CASSSGTGGHEQYF
TRBJ1-3 . TRBV7-2 . TGTGCCAGCAGCGAGCGATTCTCTGGAAACACCATATATTTT CASSERFSGNTIYF
TRBJ1-3 TRBD1 TRBV6-6 . TGTGCCAGCCGACAGGGTAGAAACACCATATATTTT CASRQGRNTIYF
TRBJ2-2 TRBD1 TRBV11-3 once TGTGCCAGCAGCTTAGAGGGACAGGGGGCTAGTGACACCGGGGAGCTGTTTTTT CASSLEGQGASDTGELFF
TRBJ2-1 TRBD2 TRBV27 . TGTGCCAGCAGTTTTAAGCGGGAGAGGTTGGGGTGGAACAATGAGCAGTTCTTC CASSFKRERLGWNNEQFF
TRBJ2-7 TRBD1 TRBV7-8 . TGTGCCAGCAGCCCAGTCAGGACAGGGATAGCCGAGCAGTACTTC CASSPVRTGIAEQYF
TRBJ2-7 . TRBV18 . TGTGCCAGCTCAGCCGGGACGGAGACCTACGAGCAGTACTTC CASSAGTETYEQYF
TRBJ2-5 . TRBV11-2 . TGTGCCAGCAGCAGAAGTCAAGAGACCCAGTACTTC CASSRSQETQYF
TRBJ2-5 TRBD1 TRBV7-9 once TGTGCCAGCAGCTTAGGAACAGGGGGTGTTGGTGAGACCCAGTACTTC CASSLGTGGVGETQYF
TRBJ2-3 TRBD2 TRBV5-6 . TGTGCCAGCAGCTCCCTACGGACTAGCGGGAGGATCACAGATACGCAGTATTTT CASSSLRTSGRITDTQYF
TRBJ1-2 TRBD1 TRBV18 . TGTGCCAGCTCACCCCAAGAAGGGGGCCGTCTTGGCTACACCTTC CASSPQEGGRLGYTF
TRBJ2-6 . TRBV6-5 few TGTGCCAGCCGTGGGGCCAACGTCCTGACTTTC CASRGANVLTF
TRBJ1-2 . TRBV19 . TGTGCCAGTAGTATTCGGGGGGTCTATGGCTACACCTTC CASSIRGVYGYTF
TRBJ1-1 TRBD1 TRBV7-8 . TGTGCCAGCAGCTCTCGAAGGGGTGTCGGGACAGGGGAGGTCGGCACTGAAGCTTTCTTT CASSSRRGVGTGEVGTEAFF
TRBJ1-5 . TRBV28 . TGTGCCAGCAGTCATACCCGGGGTCTGTCCCAGCATTTT CASSHTRGLSQHF
TRBJ1-2 . TRBV28 . TGTGCCAGCAGTTTATTAGAACCCGACTATGGCTACACCTTC CASSLLEPDYGYTF
TRBJ1-3 . TRBV30 . TGTGCCTGGAGTGCCTCCCCGATTGGAAACACCATATATTTT CAWSASPIGNTIYF
TRBJ2-3 . TRBV7-8 . TGTGCCAGCAGCTTGCGACCAGATGGGACTACAGATACGCAGTATTTT CASSLRPDGTTDTQYF
TRBJ2-3 TRBD1 TRBV6-1 . TGTGCCAGCAGTCCGCGACAGGGGGCAGATACGCAGTATTTT CASSPRQGADTQYF
TRBJ2-1 TRBD2 TRBV30 . TGTGCCTGGAGTGGGGGACTAGCGGGAATGTATGAGCAGTTCTTC CAWSGGLAGMYEQFF
TRBJ2-5 . TRBV7-6 few TGTGCCAGCAGCTCCCAGCTACAAGAGACCCAGTACTTC CASSSQLQETQYF
TRBJ1-1 TRBD1 TRBV4-3 . TGCGCCAGCAGCCAATCCTGGACAGGGGACTCTGAAGCTTTCTTT CASSQSWTGDSEAFF
TRBJ2-2 . TRBV19 . TGTGCCAGTAGTATTCTCCAGGGTTTGTGGGAGGCTCAAACCGGGGAGCTGTTTTTT CASSILQGLWEAQTGELFF
TRBJ2-2 TRBD1 TRBV28 . TGTGCCAGCAGGGCGGGACAGGGGGCTTTTCTGGAGCTGTTTTTT CASRAGQGAFLELFF
TRBJ2-7 TRBD2 TRBV6-1 . TGTGCCATTCGACTAGCGGCCTACGAGCAGTACTTC CAIRLAAYEQYF
TRBJ2-7 TRBD1 TRBV13 . TGTGCCAGCAGCCCTGAAGGGGGCAACTACGAGCAGTACTTC CASSPEGGNYEQYF
TRBJ2-3 TRBD2 TRBV14 . TGTGCCAGCAGCCTGGGACTAAGCACAGATACGCAGTATTTT CASSLGLSTDTQYF
TRBJ1-4 . TRBV6-5 . TGTGCCAGCAGTTATTCCAGCCATGCAACTAATGAAAAACTGTTTTTT CASSYSSHATNEKLFF
TRBJ1-6 TRBD1 TRBV27 . TGTGCCAGCAGTCCATCGGGACAGGGGACCAGGGGACAGGATTCACCCCTCCACTTT CASSPSGQGTRGQDSPLHF
TRBJ1-2 . TRBV19 . TGTGCCAGTAGTTCAGGACAGTCCATCTATGGCTACACCTTC CASSSGQSIYGYTF
TRBJ2-7 . TRBV5-5 . TGTGCCAGCAGCTTGGCGGTAGCGGTTACCTACGAGCAGTACTTC CASSLAVAVTYEQYF